A single sample gave rise to the 13 T cell receptor beta chains below, sequenced in a study of blood T cell repertoires in COVID-19 (dated by TCRdb to the early 2020s). Library construction relied on the immunoSEQ multiplex PCR assay. TCRdb provides this immuneACCESS table in a form limited to in-frame rearrangements. Some clones are lacking; in checked studies, under half of them reflect an unresolved V gene, and why the rest are absent is not known. For this sample there are about 180,000 clones; roughly 81% appear just once. The ten biggest clones cover 12% of the sample. Sequencing was performed on peripheral blood. The receptors stem from a woman older than 75 with COVID-19, enrolled during active disease.

CDR3 bases: TGTGCCAGCAGCGCAGACCTAGCGGGGGCCTCTACCGGGGAGCTGTTTTTT. Translated: CASSADLAGASTGELFF. The rearrangement links TRBV7-2 to TRBJ2-2; 10 nucleotides align to TRBD2. The germline V gene has CDR1 SGHTA and CDR2 FQGNSA. The CDR3 contains 17 residues. V lost 5 bases and J lost 5; bases outside the gene matches: 11.

This chain connects TRBV28 to TRBJ2-5; possibly TRBD1 for D (5 bases). Trimming stripped 4 bases from V and 0 bases from J, with 9 bases between. This CDR3 has 14 amino acids. Germline CDR1 is MDHEN and CDR2 is SYDVKM. CDR3 sequence (DNA): TGTGCCAGCAGTTCACAGGTCCACCAAGAGACCCAGTACTTC. This sequence encodes CASSSQVHQETQYF.

V gene TRBV7-2 combines with J gene TRBJ2-5; 7 nucleotides match TRBD1. The germline V gene has CDR1 SGHTA and CDR2 FQGNSA. V gave up 1 base and J gave up 1 base; unmatched junction bases: 3. The CDR3 length is 15 residues. CDR3 bases: TGTGCCAGCAGCTTAGACGGGACAGCCCAAGAGACCCAGTACTTC. It specifies CASSLDGTAQETQYF.

The genes are TRBV18 and TRBJ1-4; weak D call: TRBD1 (5 bases). Trimming removed 0 bases from V and 1 base from J, with 6 bases in between. Germline CDR1 is KGHSH and CDR2 is LQKENI. CDR3 size: 15 residues. This CDR3 reads CASSPPGGTNEKLFF. For the CDR3, the DNA is TGTGCCAGCTCACCACCCGGGGGAACTAATGAAAAACTGTTTTTT.

This clone was detected a few times. The J gene is TRBJ2-2, the V gene TRBV5-3; 7 bases are shared with TRBD1. TRBV5-3 is treated as an ORF (open reading frame) with a function not yet certain. The CDR3 consists of 14 residues. J gave up 3 bases and V 5 bases, and 4 bases lay outside the gene matches. The CDR3 DNA is TGTGCCAGAAGAAATGACAGGGACACCGGGGAGCTGTTTTTT. Amino acid sequence: CARRNDRDTGELFF.

The chain recombines TRBV28 with TRBJ1-2; D is unresolved. Germline values: CDR1 MDHEN, CDR2 SYDVKM. The germline V and J ends were trimmed by 5 bases and 7 bases, with 11 bases remaining between them. The CDR3 length is 12 residues. DNA for the CDR3: TGTGCCAGCAGTACGGGGATGGGTGGCTACACCTTC. Protein sequence: CASSTGMGGYTF.

This clone was seen only a few times. This chain joins TRBV5-1 and TRBJ1-4; 8 nucleotides match TRBD1. Per germline, CDR1 SGHRS and CDR2 YFSETQ. Trimming at V came to 0 bases and at J to 7 bases, leaving 8 bases not matched to a gene. CDR3 length equals 16 residues. CDR3 sequence reads: CASSLDIAGGREKLFF. Written as DNA, the CDR3 is TGCGCCAGCAGCTTGGATATTGCAGGGGGCCGTGAAAAACTGTTTTTT.

This sequence joins TRBV5-1 and TRBJ1-1; D perhaps matches TRBD1 (6 bases). This CDR3 is built from 14 residues. The V and J ends lost 5 bases and 1 base respectively, with 12 bases between them. From germline, CDR1 is SGHRS and CDR2 YFSETQ. The CDR3 loop reads CASRIQGSNTEAFF. For the CDR3, the DNA is TGCGCCAGCAGGATCCAGGGGTCGAACACTGAAGCTTTCTTT.

The V call is TRBV23-1, the J call TRBJ2-1; 12 bases align to TRBD2. TRBV23-1 qualifies as an ORF whose function is uncertain. Trimming at V came to 2 bases and at J to 6 bases, leaving 11 bases not matched to a gene. This CDR3 comprises 18 residues. Here the CDR3 DNA reads TGCGCCAGCAGTCAACCCTTGACTAGCGGGAGTTTATTCAATGAGCAGTTCTTC. This gives the protein CASSQPLTSGSLFNEQFF.

The chain carries TRBV2 and TRBJ1-2, with a weak D call TRBD1 (5 bases). The CDR3 extends over 13 amino acids. V lost 4 bases, J lost 3 bases, and 9 bases lay in between. Germline V gene sequence: CDR1 SNHLY, CDR2 FYNNEI. Here the CDR3 DNA reads TGTGCCAGCAGTGTCGGGGGGGACTATGGCTACACCTTC. Amino acids: CASSVGGDYGYTF.

The rearrangement links TRBV6-5 to TRBJ2-2; 12 bases line up with TRBD2. This CDR3 has 15 residues. J gave up 6 bases and V 6 bases, and 5 bases lay outside the gene matches. Germline V CDR1 and CDR2: MNHEY, SVGAGI. The CDR3 protein is CASRHLAGGPGELFF. The CDR3 bases are TGTGCCAGCAGACACCTAGCGGGAGGGCCCGGGGAGCTGTTTTTT.

The chain has TRBV6-6 and TRBJ2-1; TRBD1 aligns across 9 bases. This CDR3 comprises 14 residues. Germline CDR1 is MNHNY and CDR2 is SVGAGI (reference sequence). V was clipped by 2 bases and J by 6 bases; unmatched bases: 2. The CDR3 DNA follows: TGTGCCAGCAGTTACCGGGACAGGGTCAATGAGCAGTTCTTC. Residues: CASSYRDRVNEQFF.

V usage is TRBV9 and J usage is TRBJ2-1; D might be TRBD1 (6 bases). The V gene's germline CDR1 is SGDLS and CDR2 YYNGEE. The CDR3 length is 16 residues. V lost 0 bases and J 4 bases, leaving 14 bases between the germline ends. The CDR3 reads CASSVGQEVFYNEQFF. In nucleotides, the CDR3 is TGTGCCAGCAGCGTAGGACAGGAGGTCTTTTACAATGAGCAGTTCTTC.